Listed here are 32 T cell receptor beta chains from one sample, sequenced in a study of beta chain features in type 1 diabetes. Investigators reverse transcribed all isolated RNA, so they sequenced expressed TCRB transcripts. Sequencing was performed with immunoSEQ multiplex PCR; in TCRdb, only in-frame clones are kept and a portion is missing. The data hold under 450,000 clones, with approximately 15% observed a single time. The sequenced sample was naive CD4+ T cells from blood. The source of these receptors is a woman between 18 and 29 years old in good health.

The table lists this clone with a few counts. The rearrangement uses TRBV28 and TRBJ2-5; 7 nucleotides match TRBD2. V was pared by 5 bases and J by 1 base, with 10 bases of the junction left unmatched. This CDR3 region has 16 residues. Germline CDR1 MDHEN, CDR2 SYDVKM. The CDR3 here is CASSMVSSGTQETQYF. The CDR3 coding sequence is TGTGCCAGCAGTATGGTTTCTAGCGGTACCCAAGAGACCCAGTACTTC.

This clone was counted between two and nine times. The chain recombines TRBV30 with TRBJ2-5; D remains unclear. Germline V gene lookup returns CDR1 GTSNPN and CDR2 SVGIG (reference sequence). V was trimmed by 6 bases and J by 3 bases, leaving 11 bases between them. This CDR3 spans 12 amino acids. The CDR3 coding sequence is TGTGCCTGTACTCGATCCAAAGAGACCCAGTACTTC. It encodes CACTRSKETQYF.

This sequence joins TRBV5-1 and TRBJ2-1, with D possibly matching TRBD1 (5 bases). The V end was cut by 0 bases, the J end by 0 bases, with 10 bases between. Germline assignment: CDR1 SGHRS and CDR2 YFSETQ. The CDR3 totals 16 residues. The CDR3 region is CASSLAQQGSYNEQFF. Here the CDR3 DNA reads TGCGCCAGCAGCTTGGCCCAGCAGGGCTCCTACAATGAGCAGTTCTTC.

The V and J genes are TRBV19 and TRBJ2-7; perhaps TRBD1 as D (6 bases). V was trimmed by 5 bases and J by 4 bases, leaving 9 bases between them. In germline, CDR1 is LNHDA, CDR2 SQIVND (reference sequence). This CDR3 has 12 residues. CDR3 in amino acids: CASSSGEYEQYF. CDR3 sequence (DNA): TGTGCCAGTAGTTCAGGGGAGTACGAGCAGTACTTC.

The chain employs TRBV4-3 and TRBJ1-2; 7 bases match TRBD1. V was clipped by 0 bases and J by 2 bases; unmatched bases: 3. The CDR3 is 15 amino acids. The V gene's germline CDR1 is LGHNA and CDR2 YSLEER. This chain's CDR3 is CASSQDPDRNYGYTF. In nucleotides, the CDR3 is TGCGCCAGCAGCCAAGATCCGGACAGGAACTATGGCTACACCTTC.

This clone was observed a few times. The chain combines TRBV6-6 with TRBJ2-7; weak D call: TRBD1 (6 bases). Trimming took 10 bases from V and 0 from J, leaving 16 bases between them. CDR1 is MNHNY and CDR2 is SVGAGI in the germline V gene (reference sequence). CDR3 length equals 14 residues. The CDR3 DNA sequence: TGTGCCACCATGACAGGAACACTCTCCTACGAGCAGTACTTC. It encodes CATMTGTLSYEQYF.

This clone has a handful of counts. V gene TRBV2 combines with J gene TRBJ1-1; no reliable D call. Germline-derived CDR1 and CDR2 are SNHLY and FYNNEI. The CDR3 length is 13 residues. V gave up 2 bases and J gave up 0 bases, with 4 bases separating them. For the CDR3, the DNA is TGTGCCAGCAGTGAACGGGTGAACACTGAAGCTTTCTTT. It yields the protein CASSERVNTEAFF.

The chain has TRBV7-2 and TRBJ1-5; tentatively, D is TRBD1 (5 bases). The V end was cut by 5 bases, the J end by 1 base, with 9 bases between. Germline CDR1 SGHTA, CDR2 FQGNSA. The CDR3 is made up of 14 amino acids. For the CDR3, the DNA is TGTGCCAGCAGCCCCCGACAGAGCAATCAGCCCCAGCATTTT. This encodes CASSPRQSNQPQHF.

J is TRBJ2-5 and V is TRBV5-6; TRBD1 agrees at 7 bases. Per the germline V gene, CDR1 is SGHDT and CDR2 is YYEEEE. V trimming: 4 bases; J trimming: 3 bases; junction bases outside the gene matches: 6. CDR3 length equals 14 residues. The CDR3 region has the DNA TGTGCCAGCAGCCCGCTTGGGACAGAAGAGACCCAGTACTTC. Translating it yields CASSPLGTEETQYF.

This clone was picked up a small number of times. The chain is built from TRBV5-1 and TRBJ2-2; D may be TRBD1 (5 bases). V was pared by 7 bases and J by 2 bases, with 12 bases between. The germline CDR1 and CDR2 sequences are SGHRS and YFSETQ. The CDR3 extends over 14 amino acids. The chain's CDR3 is CASAATDNTGELFF. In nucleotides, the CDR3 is TGCGCCAGCGCGGCGACAGACAACACCGGGGAGCTGTTTTTT.

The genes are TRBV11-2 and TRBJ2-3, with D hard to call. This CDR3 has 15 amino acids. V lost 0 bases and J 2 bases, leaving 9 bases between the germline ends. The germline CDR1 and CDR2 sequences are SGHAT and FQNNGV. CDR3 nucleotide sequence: TGTGCCAGCAGCTTAGATCACGGTACCACAGATACGCAGTATTTT. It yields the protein CASSLDHGTTDTQYF.

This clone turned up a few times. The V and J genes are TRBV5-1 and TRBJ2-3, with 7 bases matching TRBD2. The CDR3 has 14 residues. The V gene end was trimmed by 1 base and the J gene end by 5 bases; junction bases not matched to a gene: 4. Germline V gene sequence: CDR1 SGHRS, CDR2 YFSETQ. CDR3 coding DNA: TGCGCCAGCAGCTTGCCTAGCGGAGTAGATACGCAGTATTTT. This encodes CASSLPSGVDTQYF.

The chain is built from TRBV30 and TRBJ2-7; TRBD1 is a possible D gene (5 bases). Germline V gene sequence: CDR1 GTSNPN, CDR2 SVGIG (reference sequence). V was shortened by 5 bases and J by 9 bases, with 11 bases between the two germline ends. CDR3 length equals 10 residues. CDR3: CAWGAVAQYF. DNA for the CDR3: TGTGCCTGGGGGGCGGTGGCGCAGTACTTC.

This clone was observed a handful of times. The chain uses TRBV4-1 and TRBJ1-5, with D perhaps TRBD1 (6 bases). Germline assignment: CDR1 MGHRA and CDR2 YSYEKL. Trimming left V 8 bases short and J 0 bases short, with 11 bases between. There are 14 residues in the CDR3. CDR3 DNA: TGCGCCAGCTCGACAGGAGATAGCAATCAGCCCCAGCATTTT. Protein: CASSTGDSNQPQHF.

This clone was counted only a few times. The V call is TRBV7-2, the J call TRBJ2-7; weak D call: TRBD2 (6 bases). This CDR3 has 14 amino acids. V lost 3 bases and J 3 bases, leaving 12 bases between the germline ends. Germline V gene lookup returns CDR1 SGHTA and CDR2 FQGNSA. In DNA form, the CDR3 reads TGTGCCAGCAGCTTTAGCGGAGATCTCTACGAGCAGTACTTC. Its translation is CASSFSGDLYEQYF.

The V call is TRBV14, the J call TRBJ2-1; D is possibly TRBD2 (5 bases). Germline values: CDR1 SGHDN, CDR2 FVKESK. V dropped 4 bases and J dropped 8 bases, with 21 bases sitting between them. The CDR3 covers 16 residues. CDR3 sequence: CASSPQRGNLPHEQFF. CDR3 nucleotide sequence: TGTGCCAGCAGCCCCCAGAGAGGGAATCTTCCCCATGAGCAGTTCTTC.

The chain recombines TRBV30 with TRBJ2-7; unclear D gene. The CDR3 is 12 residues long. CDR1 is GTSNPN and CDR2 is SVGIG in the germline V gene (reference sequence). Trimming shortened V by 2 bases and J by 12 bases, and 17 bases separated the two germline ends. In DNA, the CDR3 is TGTGCCTGGAGTACACAGCTTCAACAGTCGTACTTC. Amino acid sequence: CAWSTQLQQSYF.

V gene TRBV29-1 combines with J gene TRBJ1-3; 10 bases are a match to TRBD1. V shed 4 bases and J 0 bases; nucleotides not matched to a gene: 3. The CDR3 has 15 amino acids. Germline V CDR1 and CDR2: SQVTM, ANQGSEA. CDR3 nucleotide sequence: TGCAGCGTTGGAGGGACAGGGGACTCTGGAAACACCATATATTTT. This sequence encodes CSVGGTGDSGNTIYF.

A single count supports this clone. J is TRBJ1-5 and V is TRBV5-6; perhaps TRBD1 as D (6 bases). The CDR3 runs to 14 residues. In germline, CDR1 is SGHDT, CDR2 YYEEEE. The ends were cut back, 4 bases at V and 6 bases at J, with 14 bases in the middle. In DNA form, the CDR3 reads TGTGCCAGCAGCCAGAGACAGGCCGGTCAGCCCCAGCATTTT. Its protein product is CASSQRQAGQPQHF.

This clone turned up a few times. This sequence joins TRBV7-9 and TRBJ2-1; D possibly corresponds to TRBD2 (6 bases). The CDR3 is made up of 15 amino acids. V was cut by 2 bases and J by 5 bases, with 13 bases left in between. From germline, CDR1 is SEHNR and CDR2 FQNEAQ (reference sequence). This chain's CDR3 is CASSLYSGTNNEQFF. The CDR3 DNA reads TGTGCCAGCAGCTTATATAGCGGAACCAACAATGAGCAGTTCTTC. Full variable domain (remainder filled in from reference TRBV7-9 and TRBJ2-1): DTGVSQNPRHKITKRGQNVTFRCDPISEHNRLYWYRQTLGQGPEFLTYFQNEAQLEKSRLLSDRFSAERPKGSFSTLEIQRTEQGDSAMYLCASSLYSGTNNEQFFGPGTRLTVL.

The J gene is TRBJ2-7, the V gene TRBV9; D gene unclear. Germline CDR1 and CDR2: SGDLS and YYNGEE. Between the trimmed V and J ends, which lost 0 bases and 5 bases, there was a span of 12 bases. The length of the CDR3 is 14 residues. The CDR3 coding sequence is TGTGCCAGCAGCGTAGGTCAGCGAGTAGACGAGCAGTACTTC. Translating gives CASSVGQRVDEQYF.

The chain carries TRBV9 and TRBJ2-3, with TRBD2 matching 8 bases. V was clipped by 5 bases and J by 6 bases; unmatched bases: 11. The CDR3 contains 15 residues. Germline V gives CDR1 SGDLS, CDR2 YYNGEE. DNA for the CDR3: TGTGCCAGCAGTGCGAGGGTAGCGGGGCGGGATACGCAGTATTTT. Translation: CASSARVAGRDTQYF.

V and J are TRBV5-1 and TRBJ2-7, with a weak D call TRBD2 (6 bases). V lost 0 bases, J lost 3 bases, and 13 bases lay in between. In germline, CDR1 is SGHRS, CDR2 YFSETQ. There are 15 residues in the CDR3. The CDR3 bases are TGCGCCAGCAGCTTGGGCGGGACTGACGTCTACGAGCAGTACTTC. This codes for CASSLGGTDVYEQYF.

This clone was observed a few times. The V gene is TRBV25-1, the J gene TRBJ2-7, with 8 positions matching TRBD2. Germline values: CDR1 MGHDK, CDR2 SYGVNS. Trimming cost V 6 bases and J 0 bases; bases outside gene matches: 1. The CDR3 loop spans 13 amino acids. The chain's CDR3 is CASRREVSYEQYF. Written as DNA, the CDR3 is TGTGCCAGCAGGCGGGAGGTCTCCTACGAGCAGTACTTC.

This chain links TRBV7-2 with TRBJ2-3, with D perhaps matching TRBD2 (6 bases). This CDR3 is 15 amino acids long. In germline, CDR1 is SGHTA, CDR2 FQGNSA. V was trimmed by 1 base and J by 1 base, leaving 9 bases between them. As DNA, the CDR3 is TGTGCCAGCAGCTTAGACGGGAGTGGCACAGATACGCAGTATTTT. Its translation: CASSLDGSGTDTQYF.

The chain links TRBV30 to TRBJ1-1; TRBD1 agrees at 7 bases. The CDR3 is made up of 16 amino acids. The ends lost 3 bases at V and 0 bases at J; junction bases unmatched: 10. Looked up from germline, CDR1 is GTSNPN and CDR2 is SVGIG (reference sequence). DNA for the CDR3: TGTGCCTGGAGACGACAGGGTAAGGGAATGAACACTGAAGCTTTCTTT. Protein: CAWRRQGKGMNTEAFF.

The CDR3 is CASSTWTSLSYEQYF. CDR3 nucleotides: TGTGCCAGCAGCACATGGACATCCCTATCCTACGAGCAGTACTTC. The chain recombines TRBV11-1 with TRBJ2-7; weak D call: TRBD1 (5 bases). The V and J ends lost 5 bases and 1 base respectively, with 15 bases between them. The CDR3 loop spans 15 amino acids. CDR1 SGHAT and CDR2 FQDESV come from the germline V gene (reference sequence).

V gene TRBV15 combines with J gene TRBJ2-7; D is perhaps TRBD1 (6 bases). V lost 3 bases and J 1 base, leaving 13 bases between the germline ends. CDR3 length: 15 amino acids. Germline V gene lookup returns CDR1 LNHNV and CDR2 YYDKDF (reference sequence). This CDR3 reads CATSRTGISSYEQYF. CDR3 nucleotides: TGTGCCACCAGCAGGACAGGTATCTCGTCCTACGAGCAGTACTTC. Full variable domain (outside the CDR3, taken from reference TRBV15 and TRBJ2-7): DAMVIQNPRYQVTQFGKPVTLSCSQTLNHNVMYWYQQKSSQAPKLLFHYYDKDFNNEADTPDNFQSRRPNTSFCFLDIRSPGLGDTAMYLCATSRTGISSYEQYFGPGTRLTVT.

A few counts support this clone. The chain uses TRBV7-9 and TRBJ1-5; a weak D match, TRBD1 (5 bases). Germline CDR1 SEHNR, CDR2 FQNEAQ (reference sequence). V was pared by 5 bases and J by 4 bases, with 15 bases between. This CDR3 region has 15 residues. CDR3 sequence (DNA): TGTGCCAGCAGCCCCTCCGACAGAAGTAATCAGCCCCAGCATTTT. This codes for CASSPSDRSNQPQHF. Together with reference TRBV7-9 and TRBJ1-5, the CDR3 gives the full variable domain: DTGVSQNPRHKITKRGQNVTFRCDPISEHNRLYWYRQTLGQGPEFLTYFQNEAQLEKSRLLSDRFSAERPKGSFSTLEIQRTEQGDSAMYLCASSPSDRSNQPQHFGDGTRLSIL.

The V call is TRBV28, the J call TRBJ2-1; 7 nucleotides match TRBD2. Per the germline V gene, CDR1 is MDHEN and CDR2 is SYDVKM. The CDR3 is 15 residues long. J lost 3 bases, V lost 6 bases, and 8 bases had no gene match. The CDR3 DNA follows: TGTGCCAGCAGGGCGGGAGAATATGTCTACAATGAGCAGTTCTTC. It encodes CASRAGEYVYNEQFF.

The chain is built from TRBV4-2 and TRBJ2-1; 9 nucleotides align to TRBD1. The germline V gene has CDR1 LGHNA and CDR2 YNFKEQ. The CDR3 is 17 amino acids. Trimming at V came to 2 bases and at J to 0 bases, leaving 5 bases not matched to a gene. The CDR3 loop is CASSQFSGQGSYNEQFF. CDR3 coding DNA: TGTGCCAGCAGCCAATTCTCGGGACAGGGCTCCTACAATGAGCAGTTCTTC.

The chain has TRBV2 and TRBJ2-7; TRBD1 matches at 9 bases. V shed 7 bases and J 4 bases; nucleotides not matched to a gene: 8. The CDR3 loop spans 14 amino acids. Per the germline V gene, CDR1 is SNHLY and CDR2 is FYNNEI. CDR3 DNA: TGTGCCAGCAACTTGGGACAGGGAGGATACGAGCAGTACTTC. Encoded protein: CASNLGQGGYEQYF.